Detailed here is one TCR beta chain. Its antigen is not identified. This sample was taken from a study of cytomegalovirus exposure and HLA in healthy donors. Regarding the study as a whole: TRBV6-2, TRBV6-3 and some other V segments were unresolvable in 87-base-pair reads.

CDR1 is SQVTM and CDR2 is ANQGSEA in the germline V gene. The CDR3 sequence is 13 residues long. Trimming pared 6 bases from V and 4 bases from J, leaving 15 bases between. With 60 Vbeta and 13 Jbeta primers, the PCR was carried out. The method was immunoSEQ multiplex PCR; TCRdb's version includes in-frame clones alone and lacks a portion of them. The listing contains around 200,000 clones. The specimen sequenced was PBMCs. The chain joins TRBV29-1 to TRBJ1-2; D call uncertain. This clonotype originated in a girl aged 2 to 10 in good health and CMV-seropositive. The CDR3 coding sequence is TGCAGCGTACCCTACCAGACGGGCTATGGCTACACCTTC. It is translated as CSVPYQTGYGYTF.